This T cell receptor beta chain stems from a study of control samples from healthy donors and cancer patients (dated by TCRdb to 2018 to 2020). V ends up 4 bases short and J 5 bases short, with an unmatched junction base count of 6. Taken from cysteine to phenylalanine, the CDR3 has 15 residues. Only CDR3 DNA is held: 45 bases, read in frame from base 1. Taken from the germline V gene, the CDR1 and CDR2 loops are SGHDT and YYEEEE. About this clone: The clone's antigen remains unknown. Base quality data are lacking; no much larger clone is found one base away.

Library construction relied on the immunoSEQ multiplex PCR assay. TCRdb retrieved this table from immuneACCESS and kept in-frame rearrangements only. Not all clones are present; in checked studies, unresolved V genes account for under half, and no reason is known for the remainder. This sample has about 150,000 clones in its table, and approximately 96% of those were observed once. Together, the top ten hold approximately 5.5% of the sample. Input material: blood. This TCR came from a man aged 35-49 years in good health. This chain joins TRBV5-6 to TRBJ2-1, and TRBD2 aligns with 10 junction nucleotides. CDR3 sequence: CASSKAGGLHNEQFF. The DNA reads TGTGCCAGCAGCAAAGCGGGGGGGTTACACAATGAGCAGTTCTTC.